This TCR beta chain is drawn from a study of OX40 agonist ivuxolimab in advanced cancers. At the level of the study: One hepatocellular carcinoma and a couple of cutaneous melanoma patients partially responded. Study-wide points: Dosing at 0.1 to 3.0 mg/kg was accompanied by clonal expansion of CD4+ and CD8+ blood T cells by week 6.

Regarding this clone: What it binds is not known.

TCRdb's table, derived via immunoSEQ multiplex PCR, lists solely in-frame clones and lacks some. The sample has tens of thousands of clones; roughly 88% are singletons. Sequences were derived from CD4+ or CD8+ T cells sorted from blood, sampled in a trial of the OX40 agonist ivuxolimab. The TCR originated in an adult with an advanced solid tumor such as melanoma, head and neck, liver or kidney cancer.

The CDR3 DNA follows: TGCGCCAGCAGTCAGGTCCCTAACTATGGCTACACCTTC. This encodes CASSQVPNYGYTF. V gene TRBV10-2 combines with J gene TRBJ1-2, with D unclear. The V and J ends lost 5 bases and 0 bases respectively, with 7 bases between them. The CDR3 has 13 amino acids. Germline lookup yields CDR1 WSHSY and CDR2 SAAADI.